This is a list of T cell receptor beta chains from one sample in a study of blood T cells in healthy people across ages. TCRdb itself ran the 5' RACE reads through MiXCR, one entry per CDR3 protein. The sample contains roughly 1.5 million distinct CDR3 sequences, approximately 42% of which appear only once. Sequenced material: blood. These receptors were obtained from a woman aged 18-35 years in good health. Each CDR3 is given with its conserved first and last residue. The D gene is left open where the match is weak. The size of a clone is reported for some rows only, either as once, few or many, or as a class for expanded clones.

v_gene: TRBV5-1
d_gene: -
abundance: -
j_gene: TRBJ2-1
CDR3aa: CASSLNIRGGNEQFF
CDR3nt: TGCGCCAGCAGCTTGAATATCAGGGGAGGCAATGAGCAGTTCTTC

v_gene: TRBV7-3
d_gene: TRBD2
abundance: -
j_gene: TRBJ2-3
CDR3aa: CASSLARRLAGGVPRQYF
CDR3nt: TGTGCCAGCAGCTTAGCCAGGCGACTAGCGGGAGGAGTCCCGCGTCAGTATTTT

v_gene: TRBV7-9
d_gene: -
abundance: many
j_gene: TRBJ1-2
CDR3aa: CASSLLYGYTF
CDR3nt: TGTGCCAGCAGCCTATTATATGGCTACACCTTC

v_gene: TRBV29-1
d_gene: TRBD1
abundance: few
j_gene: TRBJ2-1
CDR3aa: CSVMFSLTGVNEQFF
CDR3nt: TGCAGCGTTATGTTTTCCCTGACAGGGGTCAATGAGCAGTTCTTC

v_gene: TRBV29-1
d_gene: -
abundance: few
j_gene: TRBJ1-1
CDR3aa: CSVAGPGAEAFF
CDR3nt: TGCAGCGTGGCGGGCCCGGGCGCTGAAGCTTTCTTT

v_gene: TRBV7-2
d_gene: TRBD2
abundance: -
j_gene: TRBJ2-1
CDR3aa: CASSLVGGTFNEQFF
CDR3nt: TGTGCCAGCAGCTTAGTGGGGGGGACCTTCAATGAGCAGTTCTTC

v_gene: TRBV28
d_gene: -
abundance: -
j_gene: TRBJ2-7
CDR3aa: CASGGSYEQYF
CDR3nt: TGTGCCAGCGGCGGTTCCTACGAGCAGTACTTC

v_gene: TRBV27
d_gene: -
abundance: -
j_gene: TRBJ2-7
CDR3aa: CASSSPGTRSSHEQYF
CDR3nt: TGTGCCAGCAGTTCCCCAGGGACCCGTAGCTCCCACGAGCAGTACTTC

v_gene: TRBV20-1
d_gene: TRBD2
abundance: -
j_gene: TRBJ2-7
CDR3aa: CSARGTHSAGESYF
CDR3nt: TGCAGTGCTAGAGGGACGCATTCGGCGGGAGAGTCGTACTTC

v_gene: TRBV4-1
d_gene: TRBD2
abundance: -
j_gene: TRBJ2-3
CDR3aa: CASSQGGAGGPIDTQYF
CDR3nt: TGCGCCAGCAGCCAAGGAGGAGCGGGAGGGCCGATAGATACGCAGTATTTT

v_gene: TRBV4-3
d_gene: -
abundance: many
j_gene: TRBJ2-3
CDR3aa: CASSRVNTDTQYF
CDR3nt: TGCGCCAGCAGCCGGGTTAACACAGATACGCAGTATTTT

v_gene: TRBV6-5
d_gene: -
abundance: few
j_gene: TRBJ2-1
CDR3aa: CASSYMLGDNEQFF
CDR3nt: TGTGCCAGCAGTTATATGTTGGGGGACAATGAGCAGTTCTTC

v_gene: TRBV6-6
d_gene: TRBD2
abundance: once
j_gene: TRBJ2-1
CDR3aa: CASSYFSGRTYNEQFF
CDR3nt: TGTGCCAGCAGTTACTTTAGCGGGAGGACCTACAATGAGCAGTTCTTC

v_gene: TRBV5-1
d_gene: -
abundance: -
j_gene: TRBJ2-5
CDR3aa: CASSSTPGGDEQYF
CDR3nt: TGCGCCAGCAGCTCGACACCCGGGGGCGATGAGCAGTACTTC

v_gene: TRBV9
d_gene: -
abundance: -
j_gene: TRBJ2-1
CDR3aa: CASSPGNWETDEQFF
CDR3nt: TGTGCCAGCAGCCCCGGGAATTGGGAAACCGATGAGCAGTTCTTC

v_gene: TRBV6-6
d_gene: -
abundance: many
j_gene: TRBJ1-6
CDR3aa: CASTTGDFAHNSPLHF
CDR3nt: TGTGCCAGCACCACGGGCGACTTCGCCCATAATTCACCCCTCCACTTT

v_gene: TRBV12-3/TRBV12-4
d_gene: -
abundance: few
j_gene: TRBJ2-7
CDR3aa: CASSLKRLPSYEQYF
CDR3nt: TGTGCCAGCAGTTTAAAAAGGCTTCCATCCTACGAGCAGTACTTC

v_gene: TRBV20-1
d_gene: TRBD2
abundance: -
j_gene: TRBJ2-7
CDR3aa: CSASPREGHNEQYF
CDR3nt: TGCAGTGCTAGCCCCCGGGAGGGGCACAATGAGCAGTACTTC

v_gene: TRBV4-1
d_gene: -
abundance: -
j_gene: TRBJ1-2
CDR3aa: CASSQATGSSNYGYTF
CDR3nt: TGCGCCAGCAGCCAAGCAACGGGCAGCTCTAACTATGGCTACACCTTC

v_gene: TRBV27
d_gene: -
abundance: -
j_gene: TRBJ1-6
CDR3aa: CASNSRGSNSPLHF
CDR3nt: TGTGCCAGCAACTCAAGGGGGTCCAATTCACCCCTCCACTTT

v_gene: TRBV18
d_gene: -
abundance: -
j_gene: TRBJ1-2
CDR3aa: CASSPGARVYGYTF
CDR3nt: TGTGCCAGCTCACCTGGGGCGCGGGTCTATGGCTACACCTTC

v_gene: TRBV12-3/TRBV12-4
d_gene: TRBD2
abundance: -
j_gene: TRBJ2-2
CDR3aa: CASSWTSGYTGELFF
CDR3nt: TGTGCCAGCAGTTGGACTAGCGGTTACACCGGGGAGCTGTTTTTT

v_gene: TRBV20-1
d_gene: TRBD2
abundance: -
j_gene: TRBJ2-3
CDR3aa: CSARATSGGVTDTQYF
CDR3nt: TGCAGTGCTAGGGCTACTAGCGGGGGGGTTACAGATACGCAGTATTTT

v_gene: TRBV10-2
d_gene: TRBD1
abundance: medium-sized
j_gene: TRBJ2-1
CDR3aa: CASSESGTGGYNEQFF
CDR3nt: TGCGCCAGCAGTGAGTCTGGGACAGGGGGCTACAATGAGCAGTTCTTC

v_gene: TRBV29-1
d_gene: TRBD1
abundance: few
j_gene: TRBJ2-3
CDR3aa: CSVASAGTATDTQYF
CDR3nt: TGCAGCGTTGCTTCCGCCGGGACAGCGACAGATACGCAGTATTTT

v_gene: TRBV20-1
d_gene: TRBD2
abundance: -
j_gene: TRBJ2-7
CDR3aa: CSASLLAGGTSYEQYF
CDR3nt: TGCAGTGCTAGTTTGCTAGCGGGAGGGACGTCCTACGAGCAGTACTTC

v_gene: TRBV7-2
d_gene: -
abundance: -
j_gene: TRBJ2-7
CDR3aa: CASSLEVFYEQYF
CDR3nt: TGTGCCAGCAGCTTAGAAGTGTTTTACGAGCAGTACTTC

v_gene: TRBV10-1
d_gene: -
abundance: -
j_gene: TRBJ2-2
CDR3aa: CASSASDTGELFF
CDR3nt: TGCGCCAGCAGTGCTAGCGATACCGGGGAGCTGTTTTTT

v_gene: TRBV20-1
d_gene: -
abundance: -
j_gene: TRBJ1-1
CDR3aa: CSARDRRGSYTEAFF
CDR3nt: TGCAGTGCTAGAGATAGGCGGGGGTCATACACTGAAGCTTTCTTT

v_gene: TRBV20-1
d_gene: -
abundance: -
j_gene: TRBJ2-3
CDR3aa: CNAREGSITDTQYF
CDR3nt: TGCAATGCTAGAGAAGGCAGCATCACAGATACGCAGTATTTT

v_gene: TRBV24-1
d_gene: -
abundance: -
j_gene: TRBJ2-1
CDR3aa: CATSDPRRNYNEQFF
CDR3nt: TGTGCCACCAGTGACCCCCGGAGAAATTACAATGAGCAGTTCTTC

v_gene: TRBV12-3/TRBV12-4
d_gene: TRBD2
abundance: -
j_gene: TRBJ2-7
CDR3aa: CASSGTSGRALGYEQYF
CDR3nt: TGTGCCAGCAGTGGGACTAGCGGGAGGGCCCTCGGTTACGAGCAGTACTTC

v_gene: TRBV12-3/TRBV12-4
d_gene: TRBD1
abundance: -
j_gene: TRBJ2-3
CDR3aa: CASSGQGGDTEYF
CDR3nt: TGTGCCAGCAGCGGACAGGGTGGAGATACGGAGTATTTT

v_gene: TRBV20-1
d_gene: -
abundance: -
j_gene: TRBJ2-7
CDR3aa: CSAREGVAPLNEQYF
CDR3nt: TGCAGTGCTAGAGAAGGGGTAGCGCCCCTCAATGAGCAGTACTTC

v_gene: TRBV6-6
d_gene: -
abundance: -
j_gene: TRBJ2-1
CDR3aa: CASSYVADNGQFF
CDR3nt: TGCGCCAGCAGTTACGTGGCAGACAATGGGCAGTTCTTC

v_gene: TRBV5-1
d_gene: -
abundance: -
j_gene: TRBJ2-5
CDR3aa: CASSIPGTTQETQYF
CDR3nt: TGCGCCAGCAGCATCCCCGGGACCACCCAAGAGACCCAGTACTTC

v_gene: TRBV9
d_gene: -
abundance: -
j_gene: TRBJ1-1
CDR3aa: CASSGYSGGNTEAFF
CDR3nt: TGTGCCAGCAGCGGGTACAGCGGGGGAAACACTGAAGCTTTCTTT

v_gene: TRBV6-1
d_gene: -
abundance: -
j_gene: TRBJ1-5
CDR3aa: CASTPVGKGNQPQHF
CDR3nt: TGTGCCAGCACCCCCGTGGGTAAGGGCAATCAGCCCCAGCATTTT

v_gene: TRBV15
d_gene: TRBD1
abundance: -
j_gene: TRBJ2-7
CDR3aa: CATSHDRELSYEQYF
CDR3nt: TGTGCCACCAGCCACGACAGGGAACTATCCTACGAGCAGTACTTC

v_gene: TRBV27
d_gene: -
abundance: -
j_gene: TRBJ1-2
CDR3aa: CASSYWQGNNYGYTF
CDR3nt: TGTGCCAGCAGTTATTGGCAGGGGAATAACTATGGCTACACCTTC

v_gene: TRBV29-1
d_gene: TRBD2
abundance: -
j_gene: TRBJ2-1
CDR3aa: CSARLAGWNEQFF
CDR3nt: TGCAGCGCTAGACTAGCGGGATGGAATGAGCAGTTCTTC